This T cell receptor (beta chain) emerged from a study of PD-L1 blockade in urothelial cancer (dated by TCRdb to about 2017). Context from the whole study: Therapy was started around 2014 for all patients, and atezolizumab 1,200 mg was administered intravenously every 3 weeks. Progression-free survival longer than 6 months counted as durable clinical benefit, and TCR features were additionally tested against both progression-free and overall survival. Pretreatment blood TCR-seq was available for 30 or so patients, at least one posttreatment blood collection was obtained for approximately 24 patients, and tumor TCR-seq was available for approximately 24 patients. A median of about 150,000 T cells and 83,000 or so unique TCRs was obtained from blood samples, and a median clonality of 0.080 was observed. Durable clinical benefit was achieved by nine patients and was not achieved by 20 patients. About 90% of the roughly 29 patients were identified as males with urothelial cancer of bladder origin, and a prior smoking history was reported by 18 of 29 patients. Whole exome sequencing and RNA sequencing of pretreatment tumors were performed alongside TCR sequencing in the same patients. Blood samples were analyzed 3 weeks after the start of treatment (second dose) and 6 weeks after the start of treatment. The study was an exploratory multi-omic analysis of somatic, immune and clinical correlates of response to PD-L1 blockade with atezolizumab in urothelial cancer. An ECOG performance status of 0 or 1 was recorded for the patients, and 0 to 3 prior chemotherapy regimens had been received by the patients. TCR sequencing covered pretreatment tumor samples and matched, serially collected peripheral blood taken before and after atezolizumab treatment.

In the paper's terms, the time point label means: pretreatment peripheral blood. The cohort comprised roughly 30 patients with locally advanced or metastatic urothelial carcinoma treated at Memorial Sloan Kettering on a trial protocol. Peripheral blood mononuclear cells were collected pretreatment and during treatment, with between 1 and 8 total time points per patient. The Qiagen DNeasy Blood extraction kit was used to purify genomic DNA from total PBMCs and tumor samples. Collected pretreatment and during treatment, PBMCs were isolated and stored as previously described. As concerns this clone: What antigen it recognizes has not been identified. No clone much larger than this one lies a single base away; base qualities are absent.

Synthetic TCR analog templates were spiked into each PCR to estimate absolute template abundance from read counts. The immunoSEQ assay was used to amplify TCRbeta CDR3 regions from genomic DNA with bias-controlled V and J gene primers. Sequencing of rearranged TCRbeta segments was performed at approximately 20X coverage. As for the authors' bioinformatics: Clustering was used to correct sequencing errors, and CDR3s were annotated against IMGT to assign V, D and J genes. Downstream analyses used only productive TCRbeta rearrangements, leaving out any out-of-frame or stop-codon sequences. Clonality was calculated as one minus the Shannon entropy normalized by the log of the number of unique productive sequences. Fisher's exact test with Benjamini-Hochberg correction, at a threshold of adjusted p below 0.01, was used to find clones that differed between time points or between blood and tumor. TCRdb carries this immuneACCESS record with in-frame sequences only. Its versions omit some clonotypes, under half of them owing to an unresolved V gene in the studies checked, with the rest unexplained. V and J calls and clone size are as listed in that table; D and trimming were resolved from the DNA. This sample is represented by some 87,000 clones; over 75% of them were singletons. The top ten hold about 2% of the sample.

Overall study results and their limits: Because the sample size was small (n of about 29) and many exploratory analyses were performed, the results are intended to be hypothesis-generating. A pretreatment peripheral blood TCR clonality below the median was linked to improved progression-free and overall survival. At 3 weeks after the start of treatment, tumor-associated TCR clones in peripheral blood had expanded more in patients with durable benefit (n of about 20, p = 0.022).

The origin of this receptor is a man between 60 and 75 years old with urothelial cancer. The specimen was PBMCs, collected around atezolizumab (anti-PD-L1) treatment.

The CDR3 reads CASSLASGGPLDTQYF. The bases are TGCGCCAGCAGCTTGGCGAGCGGGGGCCCCTTAGATACGCAGTATTTT. The chain uses TRBV5-1 and TRBJ2-3, and 8 junction bases match TRBD2. The CDR3 goes from the cysteine to the phenylalanine over 16 residues. Of all the DNA, just the CDR3 is kept, 48 bases in frame from base 1. Based on the germline V gene, the CDR1 and CDR2 sequences are SGHRS and YFSETQ. The germline V end is reduced by 0 bases and the J end by 5 bases; junction bases left unmatched: 8.